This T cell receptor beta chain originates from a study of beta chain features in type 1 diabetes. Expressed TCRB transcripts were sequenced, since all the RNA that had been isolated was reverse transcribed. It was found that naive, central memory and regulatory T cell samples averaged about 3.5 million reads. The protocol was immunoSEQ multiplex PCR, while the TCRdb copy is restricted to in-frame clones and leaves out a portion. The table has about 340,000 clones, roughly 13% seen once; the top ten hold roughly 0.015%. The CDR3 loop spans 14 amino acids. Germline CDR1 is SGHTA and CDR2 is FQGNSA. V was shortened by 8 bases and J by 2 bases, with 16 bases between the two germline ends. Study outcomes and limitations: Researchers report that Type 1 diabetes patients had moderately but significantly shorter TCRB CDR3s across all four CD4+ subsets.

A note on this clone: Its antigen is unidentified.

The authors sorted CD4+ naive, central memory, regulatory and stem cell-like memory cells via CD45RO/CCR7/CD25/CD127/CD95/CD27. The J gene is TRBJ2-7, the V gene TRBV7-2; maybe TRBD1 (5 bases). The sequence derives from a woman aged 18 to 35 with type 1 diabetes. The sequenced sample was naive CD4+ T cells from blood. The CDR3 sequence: CASAQVGSTYEQYF. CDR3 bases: TGTGCCAGCGCACAGGTTGGCTCCACCTACGAGCAGTACTTC. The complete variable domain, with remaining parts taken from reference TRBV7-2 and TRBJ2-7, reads GAGVSQSPSNKVTEKGKDVELRCDPISGHTALYWYRQSLGQGLEFLIYFQGNSAPDKSGLPSDRFSAERTGGSVSTLTIQRTQQEDSAVYLCASAQVGSTYEQYFGPGTRLTVT.